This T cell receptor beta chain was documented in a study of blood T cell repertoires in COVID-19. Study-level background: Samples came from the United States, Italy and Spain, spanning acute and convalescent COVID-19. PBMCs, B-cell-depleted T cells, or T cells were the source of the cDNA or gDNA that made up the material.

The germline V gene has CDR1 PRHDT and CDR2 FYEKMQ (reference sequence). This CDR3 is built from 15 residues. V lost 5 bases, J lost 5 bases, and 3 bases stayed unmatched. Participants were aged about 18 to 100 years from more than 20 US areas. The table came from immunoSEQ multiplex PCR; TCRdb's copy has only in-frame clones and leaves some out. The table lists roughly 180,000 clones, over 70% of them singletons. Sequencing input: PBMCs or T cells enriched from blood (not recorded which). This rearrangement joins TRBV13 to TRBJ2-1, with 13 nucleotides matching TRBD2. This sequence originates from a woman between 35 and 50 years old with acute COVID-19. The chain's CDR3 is CASSPGLAGNNEQFF. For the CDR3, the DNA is TGTGCCAGCAGCCCGGGACTAGCGGGGAACAATGAGCAGTTCTTC.